Each of the 32 T cell receptor beta chains below was sequenced from the same sample in a study of T cell responses to AZD1222 COVID-19 vaccine. Only in-frame clones appear in the TCRdb table, and some are missing; sequencing was by immunoSEQ multiplex PCR. Of over 85,000 clones listed, about nine tenths are singletons. Sequencing was performed on peripheral blood, taken on day 0 of AZD1222 vaccination. These TCRs come from an adult in good health.

This chain uses TRBV4-2 with TRBJ1-5; maybe TRBD1 (5 bases). Germline V gene sequence: CDR1 LGHNA, CDR2 YNFKEQ. There are 18 residues in the CDR3. Trimming removed 1 base at V and 0 bases at J, with 16 bases between. CDR3 in amino acids: CASSQVPPGRNSNQPQHF. DNA for the CDR3: TGTGCCAGCAGCCAAGTTCCCCCGGGGCGTAATAGCAATCAGCCCCAGCATTTT.

This clone was recorded a few times. The chain joins TRBV6-4 to TRBJ1-1; unclear D gene. CDR1 and CDR2 from the germline V gene are MRHNA and SNTAGT. V shed 0 bases and J shed 1 base, with 3 bases lying between them. CDR3 length: 13 residues. The DNA for the CDR3 is TGTGCCAGCAGTGACTCAGAGAACACTGAAGCTTTCTTT. This sequence encodes CASSDSENTEAFF.

The chain employs TRBV30 and TRBJ1-4, with D possibly TRBD1 on 6 matching bases. Germline-derived CDR1 and CDR2 are GTSNPN and SVGIG (reference sequence). V was clipped by 3 bases and J by 5 bases, with 13 bases between them. The CDR3 length is 14 residues. As DNA, the CDR3 is TGTGCCTGGAGATCGGGGGCCCCCAATGAAAAACTGTTTTTT. Translating it yields CAWRSGAPNEKLFF.

The rearrangement uses TRBV19 and TRBJ1-5; D unclear. The V end lost 6 bases, the J end lost 0 bases, and 18 bases lay between the germline ends. Germline V CDR1 and CDR2: LNHDA, SQIVND (reference sequence). This CDR3 region has 17 residues. The CDR3 sequence: CASSPSRLRNSNQPQHF. The CDR3 DNA follows: TGTGCCAGTAGCCCATCTCGTCTTAGAAATAGCAATCAGCCCCAGCATTTT.

The gene calls are TRBV11-3 and TRBJ2-3, with 7 positions matching TRBD2. The CDR3 is made up of 14 amino acids. The trim removed 5 bases at V and 4 bases at J, leaving 6 bases unmatched. Germline loops: CDR1 SGHNT, CDR2 YENEEA. CDR3 nucleotide sequence: TGTGCCAGCAGCCCTAGGGAGGGGCCAGATACGCAGTATTTT. Amino acids: CASSPREGPDTQYF.

V usage is TRBV2 and J usage is TRBJ1-5; 7 bases fit TRBD1. Looked up from germline, CDR1 is SNHLY and CDR2 is FYNNEI. After removal of 4 bases from V and 4 bases from J, the junction contained 4 bases not matched to a gene. The CDR3 totals 14 residues. The CDR3 bases are TGTGCCAGCAGTGGGGGGACAGCTAATCAGCCCCAGCATTTT. Translating it yields CASSGGTANQPQHF.

CDR3: CASSQRAGQGNEQFF. CDR3 coding DNA: TGTGCCAGCAGCCAACGGGCGGGCCAGGGTAATGAGCAGTTCTTC. V gene TRBV3-1 (or the pseudogene TRBV3-2) combines with J gene TRBJ2-1, with D perhaps given as TRBD1 or TRBD2 (5 bases each). Trimming left V 2 bases short and J 7 bases short, with 15 bases between. The germline V gene has CDR1 LGHDT and CDR2 YNNKEL (reference sequence). The CDR3 covers 15 residues.

The rearrangement links TRBV5-1 to TRBJ1-4; tentatively, D is TRBD1 (6 bases). The CDR3 is made up of 16 amino acids. Germline CDR1 is SGHRS and CDR2 is YFSETQ. Deletions cut 4 bases from V and 2 bases from J, with 15 bases between. The CDR3 here is CASSPGGTLTNEKLFF. DNA of the CDR3: TGCGCCAGCAGCCCCGGTGGGACACTTACTAATGAAAAACTGTTTTTT.

V gene TRBV12-3 or TRBV12-4 combines with J gene TRBJ1-1; D not resolved. Trimming pared 6 bases from V and 4 bases from J, leaving 6 bases between. The CDR3 covers 11 residues. In DNA, the CDR3 is TGTGCCAGCAGAACTGTCACTGAAGCTTTCTTT. Amino acid sequence: CASRTVTEAFF.

This chain uses TRBV3-1 (or the pseudogene TRBV3-2) with TRBJ2-3; TRBD1 agrees at 8 bases. The CDR3 runs to 13 residues. The germline V gene encodes CDR1 LGHDT and CDR2 YNNKEL (reference sequence). V shed 7 bases, J shed 4 bases, and the junction held 4 bases outside the gene matches. Written as DNA, the CDR3 is TGTGCCAGCAACTCAGGGGGCGCAGATACGCAGTATTTT. It encodes CASNSGGADTQYF.

This clone was recorded only once. This rearrangement joins TRBV28 to TRBJ1-5, with D unclear. The germline V and J ends were trimmed by 3 bases and 1 base, with 10 bases remaining between them. The CDR3 loop spans 15 amino acids. The germline CDR1 and CDR2 sequences are MDHEN and SYDVKM. CDR3 sequence reads: CASSLPGRSNQPQHF. In DNA form, the CDR3 reads TGTGCCAGCAGTTTGCCCGGAAGGAGCAATCAGCCCCAGCATTTT.

This chain uses TRBV5-6 with TRBJ2-7, with D perhaps matching TRBD2 (5 bases). Germline CDR1 is SGHDT and CDR2 is YYEEEE. This CDR3 region has 15 residues. V was pared by 4 bases and J by 7 bases, with 21 bases between. The CDR3 DNA is TGTGCCAGCAGCACTATAGCGAGGCGCCTAGAGGAGCAGTACTTC. The encoded protein is CASSTIARRLEEQYF.

This chain connects TRBV2 to TRBJ1-4, with 8 nucleotides matching TRBD1. This CDR3 is 14 amino acids long. J was trimmed by 4 bases and V by 6 bases; bases with no gene match: 4. CDR1 and CDR2 from the germline V gene are SNHLY and FYNNEI. CDR3 residues: CASRLQGDNEKLFF. In DNA form, the CDR3 reads TGTGCCAGCAGGCTACAGGGGGATAATGAAAAACTGTTTTTT.

The chain carries TRBV25-1 and TRBJ1-1; perhaps TRBD1 as D (6 bases). This CDR3 contains 15 residues. Germline CDR1 and CDR2: MGHDK and SYGVNS. V shed 9 bases and J shed 8 bases, with 25 bases lying between them. The CDR3 nucleotides are TGTGCCAGTGGGCCAGGGAGGGGGATGGGGCTGGAAGCTTTCTTT. Its translation: CASGPGRGMGLEAFF.

V is TRBV19 and J is TRBJ2-7; the D gene is possibly TRBD1 (5 bases). This CDR3 region has 14 residues. Trimming took off 4 bases at V and 3 bases at J, with 13 bases between the two ends. Per the germline V gene, CDR1 is LNHDA and CDR2 is SQIVND (reference sequence). The CDR3 DNA sequence: TGTGCCAGTAGTACCGAAGGGGCATTCTACGAGCAGTACTTC. Translation gives CASSTEGAFYEQYF.

The chain joins TRBV6-5 to TRBJ1-2; D unresolved. The CDR3 length is 13 residues. The V end was cut by 5 bases, the J end by 4 bases, with 11 bases between. CDR1 and CDR2 from the germline V gene are MNHEY and SVGAGI. The CDR3 loop is CASSTTETYGYTF. The CDR3 DNA is TGTGCCAGCAGTACGACGGAAACCTATGGCTACACCTTC.

The chain couples TRBV7-9 to TRBJ1-2, with 8 bases identical to TRBD1. This CDR3 has 13 amino acids. Germline loops: CDR1 SEHNR, CDR2 FQNEAQ (reference sequence). V lost 6 bases to trimming and J lost 7 bases; unmatched junction nucleotides: 7. The CDR3 loop reads CASSPGQGSGYTF. CDR3 DNA: TGTGCCAGCAGTCCCGGACAGGGTTCTGGCTACACCTTC.

This sequence joins TRBV3-1 (or the pseudogene TRBV3-2) and TRBJ1-1; TRBD1 aligns across 7 bases. CDR1 and CDR2 (germline): LGHDT, YNNKEL (reference sequence). J lost 1 base, V lost 0 bases, and 8 bases had no gene match. This CDR3 has 17 amino acids. This CDR3 is CASSQDPRGRPNTEAFF. The CDR3 DNA reads as TGTGCCAGCAGCCAAGATCCGAGGGGGCGACCGAACACTGAAGCTTTCTTT.

V usage is TRBV5-6 and J usage is TRBJ1-1; D gene ambiguous. The V end lost 4 bases, the J end lost 7 bases, and 8 bases lay between the germline ends. CDR1 SGHDT and CDR2 YYEEEE come from the germline V gene. CDR3 length: 11 residues. The CDR3 here is CASSAGFEAFF. The CDR3 coding sequence is TGTGCCAGCAGCGCCGGATTTGAAGCTTTCTTT.

In this sample, this clone is medium-sized. This rearrangement joins TRBV4-2 to TRBJ2-1; TRBD2 is a possible D gene (5 bases). Germline values: CDR1 LGHNA, CDR2 YNFKEQ. Trimming stripped 1 base from V and 5 bases from J, with 6 bases between. This CDR3 has 13 residues. CDR3 region: CASSQVGDNEQFF. The CDR3 DNA is TGTGCCAGCAGCCAAGTCGGGGACAATGAGCAGTTCTTC.

The CDR3 DNA reads TGTGCCACCAGCCCCATTGTGAGATCAGGGAGTCAGGGCTACACCTTC. It specifies CATSPIVRSGSQGYTF. V is TRBV15 and J is TRBJ1-2; TRBD1 is a possible D gene (5 bases). This CDR3 spans 16 amino acids. Trimming removed 5 bases from V and 8 bases from J, with 24 bases in between. The germline V gene has CDR1 LNHNV and CDR2 YYDKDF (reference sequence).

This clone has just one count. This chain joins TRBV5-1 and TRBJ1-6, with D possibly matching TRBD1 (6 bases). The V and J ends lost 4 bases and 4 bases respectively, with 12 bases between them. Per the germline V gene, CDR1 is SGHRS and CDR2 is YFSETQ. The CDR3 contains 15 residues. In DNA, the CDR3 is TGCGCCAGCAGCCCCAACGGACAGTATAATTCACCCCTCCACTTT. Amino acid sequence: CASSPNGQYNSPLHF.

This sequence joins TRBV5-1 and TRBJ1-1; D possibly corresponds to TRBD1 (5 bases). With 6 bases removed from V and 1 base from J, the gap between germline ends came to 13 bases. The length of the CDR3 is 14 residues. Germline V CDR1 and CDR2: SGHRS, YFSETQ. The CDR3 sequence is CASTPGAGNTEAFF. Here the CDR3 DNA reads TGCGCCAGCACCCCTGGGGCTGGGAACACTGAAGCTTTCTTT.

The sample holds a few counts of this clone. This chain connects TRBV19 to TRBJ2-3; D unclear. V was pared by 0 bases and J by 0 bases, with 7 bases between. This CDR3 has 15 amino acids. Germline-derived CDR1 and CDR2 are LNHDA and SQIVND (reference sequence). DNA of the CDR3: TGTGCCAGTAGTATAGATCCCAGAAGCACAGATACGCAGTATTTT. The encoded protein is CASSIDPRSTDTQYF.

The chain uses TRBV6-5 and TRBJ2-5, with TRBD2 identical over 10 bases. The V segment lost 2 bases and the J segment 4 bases; nucleotides outside the gene matches: 4. Germline assignment: CDR1 MNHEY and CDR2 SVGAGI. The CDR3 spans 15 residues. The CDR3 here is CASSYGSSGGETQYF. The DNA of the CDR3 is TGTGCCAGCAGTTACGGGTCTAGCGGGGGAGAGACCCAGTACTTC.

This chain uses TRBV5-1 with TRBJ2-2, with TRBD1 matching over 7 bases. Germline assignment: CDR1 SGHRS and CDR2 YFSETQ. This CDR3 contains 14 residues. The ends lost 2 bases at V and 4 bases at J; junction bases unmatched: 2. CDR3 amino acids: CASSFTGATGELFF. CDR3 nucleotides: TGCGCCAGCAGCTTCACAGGGGCCACCGGGGAGCTGTTTTTT.

The genes are TRBV5-1 and TRBJ2-7, with D possibly being TRBD2 (5 bases). The V gene lost 0 bases and the J gene lost 3 bases, with 19 bases spanning the gap. Germline V gene data show CDR1 as SGHRS and CDR2 as YFSETQ. The CDR3 runs 17 residues. The CDR3 DNA sequence: TGCGCCAGCAGCTTGGTAGGGCCCCGGGGAGAGCTCTACGAGCAGTACTTC. Its protein product is CASSLVGPRGELYEQYF.

J is TRBJ1-4 and V is TRBV29-1, with 10 bases matching TRBD1. Trimming took 4 bases from V and 1 from J; bases not matched to a gene: 3. CDR1 SQVTM and CDR2 ANQGSEA come from the germline V gene. The CDR3 is made up of 15 amino acids. The CDR3 DNA reads TGCAGCGTTGGACAGGGGGCGCAAACTAATGAAAAACTGTTTTTT. This sequence encodes CSVGQGAQTNEKLFF.

V usage is TRBV30 and J usage is TRBJ2-7, with D possibly being TRBD2 (6 bases). V lost 3 bases to trimming and J lost 3 bases, with 15 bases between them. Looked up from germline, CDR1 is GTSNPN and CDR2 is SVGIG (reference sequence). The CDR3 sequence is 14 residues long. The CDR3 DNA follows: TGTGCCTGGAGCCCGGGGGTCGGAAACTACGAGCAGTACTTC. Its protein product is CAWSPGVGNYEQYF.

J is TRBJ1-2 and V is TRBV19; 8 bases are shared with TRBD1. This CDR3 region has 17 residues. Looked up from germline, CDR1 is LNHDA and CDR2 is SQIVND (reference sequence). The V gene end was trimmed by 1 base and the J gene end by 4 bases; junction bases not matched to a gene: 11. CDR3 sequence (DNA): TGTGCCAGTAGTATAGCCTACGGACAGGGAGGGAGCTATGGCTACACCTTC. Translated: CASSIAYGQGGSYGYTF.

This clone has a single count. The chain has TRBV11-2 and TRBJ1-4; a weak D match, TRBD1 (6 bases). V was trimmed by 6 bases and J by 5 bases, leaving 16 bases between them. The CDR3 runs to 15 residues. Germline-derived CDR1 and CDR2 are SGHAT and FQNNGV. The CDR3 DNA follows: TGTGCCAGCAGACCATCCGACAGGTTCAATGAAAAACTGTTTTTT. Translating gives CASRPSDRFNEKLFF.

The chain couples TRBV3-1 (or the pseudogene TRBV3-2) to TRBJ1-1; D is unresolved. Trimming took off 3 bases at V and 1 base at J, with 9 bases between the two ends. The CDR3 is 14 amino acids. Germline lookup yields CDR1 LGHDT and CDR2 YNNKEL (reference sequence). The CDR3 sequence is CASSQPGGNTEAFF. CDR3 DNA sequence: TGTGCCAGCAGCCAGCCGGGAGGGAACACTGAAGCTTTCTTT.